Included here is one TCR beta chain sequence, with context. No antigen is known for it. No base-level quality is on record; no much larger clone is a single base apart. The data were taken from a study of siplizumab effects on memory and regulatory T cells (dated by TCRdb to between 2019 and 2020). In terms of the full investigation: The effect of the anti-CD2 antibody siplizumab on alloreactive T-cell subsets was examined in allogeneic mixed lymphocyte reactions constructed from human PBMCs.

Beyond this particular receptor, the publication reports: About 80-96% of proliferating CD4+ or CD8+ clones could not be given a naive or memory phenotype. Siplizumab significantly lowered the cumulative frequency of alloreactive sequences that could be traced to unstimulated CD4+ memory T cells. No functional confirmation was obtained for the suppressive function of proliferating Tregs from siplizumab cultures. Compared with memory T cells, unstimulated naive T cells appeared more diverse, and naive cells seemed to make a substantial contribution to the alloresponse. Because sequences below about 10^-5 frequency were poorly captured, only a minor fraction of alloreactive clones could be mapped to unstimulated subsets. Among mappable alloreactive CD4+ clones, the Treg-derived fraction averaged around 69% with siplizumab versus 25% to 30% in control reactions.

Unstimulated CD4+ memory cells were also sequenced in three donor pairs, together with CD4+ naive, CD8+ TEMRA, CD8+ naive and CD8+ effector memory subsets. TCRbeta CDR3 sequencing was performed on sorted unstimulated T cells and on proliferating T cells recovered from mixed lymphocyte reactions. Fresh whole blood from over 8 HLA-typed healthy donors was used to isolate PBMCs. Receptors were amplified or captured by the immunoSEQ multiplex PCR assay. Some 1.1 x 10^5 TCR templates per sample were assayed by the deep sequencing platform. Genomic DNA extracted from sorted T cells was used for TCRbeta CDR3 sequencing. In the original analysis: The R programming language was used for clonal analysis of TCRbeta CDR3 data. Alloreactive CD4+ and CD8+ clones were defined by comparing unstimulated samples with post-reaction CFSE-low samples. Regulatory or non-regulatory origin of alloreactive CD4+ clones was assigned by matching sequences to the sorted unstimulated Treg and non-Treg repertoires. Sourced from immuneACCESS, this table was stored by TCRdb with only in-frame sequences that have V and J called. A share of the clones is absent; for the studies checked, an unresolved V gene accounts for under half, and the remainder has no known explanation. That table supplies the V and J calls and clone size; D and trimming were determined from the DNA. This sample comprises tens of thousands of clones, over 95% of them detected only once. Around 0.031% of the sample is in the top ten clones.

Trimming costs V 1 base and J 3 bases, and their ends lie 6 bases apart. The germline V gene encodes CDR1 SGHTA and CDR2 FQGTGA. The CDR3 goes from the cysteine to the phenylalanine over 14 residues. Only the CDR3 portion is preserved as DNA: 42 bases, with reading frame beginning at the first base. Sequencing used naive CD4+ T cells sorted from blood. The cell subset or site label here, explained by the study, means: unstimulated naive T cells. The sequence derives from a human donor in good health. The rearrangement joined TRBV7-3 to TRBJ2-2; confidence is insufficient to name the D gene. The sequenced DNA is TGTGCCAGCAGCTTAATTCGGGACACCGGGGAGCTGTTTTTT. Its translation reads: CASSLIRDTGELFF.